This T cell receptor (beta chain) emerged from a study of breast tumors, draining lymph nodes, adjacent tissues. TCRdb reprocessed the multiplex PCR reads with MiXCR, giving one entry per CDR3 protein. The profile shows about 230,000 distinct CDR3 sequences, approximately 29% of them singletons. Samples came from axillary lymph nodes draining the breast cancer. General study findings and limits: Luminal-like breast cancer showed significantly greater tumor-nontumor repertoire similarity than basal-like breast cancer did. Tumor TCR diversity was below lymph nodes but above nontumor tissue. Data only fit, rather than demonstrated, lymph node origin of most tumor T cells.

Germline-derived CDR1 and CDR2 are SGDLS and YYNGEE. The CDR3 sequence is 13 residues long. V gave up 3 bases and J gave up 8 bases, with 14 bases separating them. On this clonotype: Antigen: not known.

The sample comprised axillary lymph node tissue. The TCR sequence derives from a female donor with breast cancer. Some clones in this sample may be carry-over from other donors' samples. This sequence joins TRBV9 and TRBJ1-1; TRBD1 is a possible D gene (6 bases). Here the CDR3 reads CASSAIRQGEAFF. In DNA form, the CDR3 reads TGTGCCAGCAGCGCAATCAGGCAGGGGGAAGCTTTCTTT.